This TCR beta chain was identified in a study of cytomegalovirus exposure and HLA in healthy donors. Per the germline V gene, CDR1 is SQVTM and CDR2 is ANQGSEA. The CDR3 loop spans 13 amino acids. The V and J ends lost 5 bases and 7 bases respectively, with 17 bases between them. PCR was performed using 60 Vbeta and 13 Jbeta primers. As originally analysed: Unique TCR beta chains numbered about 80 million in a later analysis, with roughly 11 million shared. Method: immunoSEQ multiplex PCR; TCRdb's copy keeps in-frame clones and lacks some. V and J calls and clone size follow that table, whereas D and trimming were derived from the DNA. Of about 130,000 clones in the sample, approximately 82% were seen once. In this sample, this clone turned up once.

Input material: PBMCs. The chain joins TRBV29-1 to TRBJ1-2; D is unclear. The source is a boy between 2 and 10 years old in good health and CMV-seronegative. The CDR3 reads CSVSTAGSCGYTF. The CDR3 nucleotides read TGCAGCGTTTCGACGGCGGGGAGCTGTGGCTACACCTTC.